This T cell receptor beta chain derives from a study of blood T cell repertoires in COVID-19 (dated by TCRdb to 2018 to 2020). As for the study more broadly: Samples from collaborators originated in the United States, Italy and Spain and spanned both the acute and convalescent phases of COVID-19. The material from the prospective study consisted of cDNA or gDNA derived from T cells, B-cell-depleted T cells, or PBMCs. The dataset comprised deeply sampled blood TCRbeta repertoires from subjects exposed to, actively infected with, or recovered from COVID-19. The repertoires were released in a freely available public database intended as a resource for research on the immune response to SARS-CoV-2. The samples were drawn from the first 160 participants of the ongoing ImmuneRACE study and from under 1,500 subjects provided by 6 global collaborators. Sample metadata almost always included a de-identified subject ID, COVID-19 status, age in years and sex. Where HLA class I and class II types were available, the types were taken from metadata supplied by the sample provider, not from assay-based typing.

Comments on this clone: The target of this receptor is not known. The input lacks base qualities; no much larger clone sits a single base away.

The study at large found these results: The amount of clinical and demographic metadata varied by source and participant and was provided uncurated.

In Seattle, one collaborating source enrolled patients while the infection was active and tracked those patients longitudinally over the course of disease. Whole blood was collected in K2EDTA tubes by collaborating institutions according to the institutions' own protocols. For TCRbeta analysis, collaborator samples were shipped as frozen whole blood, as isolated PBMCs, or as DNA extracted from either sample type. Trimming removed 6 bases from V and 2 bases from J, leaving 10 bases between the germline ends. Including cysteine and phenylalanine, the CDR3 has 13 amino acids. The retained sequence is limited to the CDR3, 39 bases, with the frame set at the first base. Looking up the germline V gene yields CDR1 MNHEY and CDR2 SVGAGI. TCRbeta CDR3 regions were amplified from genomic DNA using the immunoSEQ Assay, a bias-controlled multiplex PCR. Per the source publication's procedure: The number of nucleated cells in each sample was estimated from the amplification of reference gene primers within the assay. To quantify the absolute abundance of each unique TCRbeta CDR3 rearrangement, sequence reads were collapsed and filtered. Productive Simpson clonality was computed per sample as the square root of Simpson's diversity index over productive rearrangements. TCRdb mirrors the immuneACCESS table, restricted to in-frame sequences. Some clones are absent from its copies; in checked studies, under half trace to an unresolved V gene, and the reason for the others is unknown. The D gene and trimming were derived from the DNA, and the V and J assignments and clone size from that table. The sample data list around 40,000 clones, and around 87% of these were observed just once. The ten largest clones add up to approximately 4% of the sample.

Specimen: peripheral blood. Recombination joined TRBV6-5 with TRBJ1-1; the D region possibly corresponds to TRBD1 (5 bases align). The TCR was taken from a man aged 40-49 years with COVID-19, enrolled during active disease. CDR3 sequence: CASRRGGNTEAFF. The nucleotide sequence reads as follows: TGTGCCAGCAGGCGGGGCGGTAACACTGAAGCTTTCTTT.